This is a list of T cell receptor beta chains from one sample in a study of T cells expressing NK-cell markers. One entry per CDR3 protein, without DNA, is what TCRdb gives after re-calling the 5' RACE reads. The sample spans fewer than 400,000 distinct CDR3 sequences; the ten largest clones claim 5.2%. The specimen sequenced was blood T cells: a sorted CD56 or NKG2C T cell subset, CD4+ or CD8+ T cells, or bulk PBMC T cells (not recorded which). The receptors stem from a man aged 18 to 69 in good health. CDR3s include the opening cysteine and the closing phenylalanine or tryptophan.

J gene: TRBJ2-5; CDR3 length: 15; V gene: TRBV14; CDR3 protein: CASSQVTGFVETQYF
J gene: TRBJ1-2; CDR3 length: 15; V gene: TRBV3-1; CDR3 protein: CASSSTKLPYYGYTF
J gene: TRBJ2-5; CDR3 length: 13; V gene: TRBV2; CDR3 protein: CAIREGRGETQYF
J gene: TRBJ2-1; CDR3 length: 13; V gene: TRBV7-7; CDR3 protein: CASSRQGNNEQFF
J gene: TRBJ2-5; CDR3 length: 15; V gene: TRBV5-6; CDR3 protein: CASSEAGVTQETQYF
J gene: TRBJ1-6; CDR3 length: 16; V gene: TRBV11-1; CDR3 protein: CASSEDRGITNSPLHF
J gene: TRBJ1-1; CDR3 length: 13; V gene: TRBV7-9; CDR3 protein: CASSLELPTEAFF
J gene: TRBJ1-4; CDR3 length: 13; V gene: TRBV27; CDR3 protein: CASIDRFGEKLFF
J gene: TRBJ2-7; CDR3 length: 11; V gene: TRBV20-1; CDR3 protein: CSGGGALEQYF
J gene: TRBJ1-1; CDR3 length: 14; V gene: TRBV2; CDR3 protein: CASTQDYGVTEAFF
J gene: TRBJ2-2; CDR3 length: 16; V gene: TRBV6-1; CDR3 protein: CANADRGLANTGELFF
J gene: TRBJ2-3; CDR3 length: 14; V gene: TRBV6-1; CDR3 protein: CASKEGASTDTQYF
J gene: TRBJ1-3; CDR3 length: 13; V gene: TRBV27; CDR3 protein: CASSRGPGNTIYF
J gene: TRBJ2-6; CDR3 length: 13; V gene: TRBV6-1; CDR3 protein: CASRKSGANVLTF
J gene: TRBJ2-7; CDR3 length: 15; V gene: TRBV7-2; CDR3 protein: CASSLQGLPRNEQYF
J gene: TRBJ2-3; CDR3 length: 16; V gene: TRBV2; CDR3 protein: CASSEYGGFTTDTQYF
J gene: TRBJ2-5; CDR3 length: 15; V gene: TRBV24-1; CDR3 protein: CATSAGTGARETQYF
J gene: TRBJ1-6; CDR3 length: 13; V gene: TRBV2; CDR3 protein: CASFDRVNSPLHF
J gene: TRBJ1-5; CDR3 length: 15; V gene: TRBV20-1; CDR3 protein: CSVRSAGVSNQPQHF
J gene: TRBJ2-2; CDR3 length: 14; V gene: TRBV2; CDR3 protein: CASSDLLLTGELFF
J gene: TRBJ2-1; CDR3 length: 13; V gene: TRBV10-2; CDR3 protein: CASSKDPRDEQFF
J gene: TRBJ1-1; CDR3 length: 13; V gene: TRBV19; CDR3 protein: CASRGQGAGEAFF
J gene: TRBJ2-3; CDR3 length: 15; V gene: TRBV3-1; CDR3 protein: CASSRRTSMSDTQYF
J gene: TRBJ2-3; CDR3 length: 16; V gene: TRBV3-1; CDR3 protein: CASSPHYWGGPDTQYF
J gene: TRBJ2-7; CDR3 length: 15; V gene: TRBV2; CDR3 protein: CATARDYPAHYEQYF
J gene: TRBJ2-5; CDR3 length: 14; V gene: TRBV27; CDR3 protein: CASSPGRPIETQYF
J gene: TRBJ1-1; CDR3 length: 14; V gene: TRBV7-2; CDR3 protein: CASSPRDNRAEAFF
J gene: TRBJ1-3; CDR3 length: 16; V gene: TRBV24-1; CDR3 protein: CATSDTGRISGNTIYF
J gene: TRBJ2-1; CDR3 length: 15; V gene: TRBV18; CDR3 protein: CASSPPSGGAGEQFF
J gene: TRBJ2-5; CDR3 length: 15; V gene: TRBV7-7; CDR3 protein: CASSLAGLALETQYF
J gene: TRBJ1-6; CDR3 length: 14; V gene: TRBV2; CDR3 protein: CASSRTGEGSPLHF
J gene: TRBJ2-3; CDR3 length: 13; V gene: TRBV3-1; CDR3 protein: CASSQDGGPRQYF
J gene: TRBJ2-7; CDR3 length: 18; V gene: TRBV6-2/TRBV6-3; CDR3 protein: CASSYGGREGQGYYEQYF
J gene: TRBJ2-4; CDR3 length: 16; V gene: TRBV27; CDR3 protein: CASRKGEDFGKNIQYF
J gene: TRBJ2-2; CDR3 length: 13; V gene: TRBV7-7; CDR3 protein: CASRATNTGELFF
J gene: TRBJ1-1; CDR3 length: 14; V gene: TRBV6-2/TRBV6-3; CDR3 protein: CASKAGGGHTEAFF
J gene: TRBJ2-5; CDR3 length: 13; V gene: TRBV6-6; CDR3 protein: CASSPTSGATQYF
J gene: TRBJ2-5; CDR3 length: 15; V gene: TRBV4-2; CDR3 protein: CASSLKTGNQETQYF
J gene: TRBJ2-3; CDR3 length: 14; V gene: TRBV9; CDR3 protein: CASSVQGRADTQYF
J gene: TRBJ1-2; CDR3 length: 15; V gene: TRBV12-3/TRBV12-4; CDR3 protein: CASRLGTGGSRGYTF
J gene: TRBJ1-2; CDR3 length: 13; V gene: TRBV5-5; CDR3 protein: CASSRDGPYGYTF
J gene: TRBJ1-6; CDR3 length: 15; V gene: TRBV6-2/TRBV6-3; CDR3 protein: CASSATGIANSPLHF
J gene: TRBJ2-5; CDR3 length: 15; V gene: TRBV19; CDR3 protein: CASSISPTRQETQYF
J gene: TRBJ2-5; CDR3 length: 13; V gene: TRBV12-3/TRBV12-4; CDR3 protein: CASSLGVQETQYF
J gene: TRBJ2-7; CDR3 length: 15; V gene: TRBV6-5; CDR3 protein: CASSYPHVAGGEQYF
J gene: TRBJ2-1; CDR3 length: 15; V gene: TRBV7-2; CDR3 protein: CASSFTGRSYNEQFF
J gene: TRBJ2-2; CDR3 length: 12; V gene: TRBV29-1; CDR3 protein: CSGQENTGELFF
J gene: TRBJ1-1; CDR3 length: 14; V gene: TRBV5-1; CDR3 protein: CASSPGGVTTEAFF
J gene: TRBJ1-2; CDR3 length: 13; V gene: TRBV11-2; CDR3 protein: CASSRADIYGYTF
J gene: TRBJ2-2; CDR3 length: 19; V gene: TRBV12-5; CDR3 protein: CASGLVRFRGQRITGELFF
J gene: TRBJ1-2; CDR3 length: 15; V gene: TRBV12-3/TRBV12-4; CDR3 protein: CASSLVGTGHGGYTF
J gene: TRBJ2-7; CDR3 length: 15; V gene: TRBV27; CDR3 protein: CASSYLGLSVEEQYF
J gene: TRBJ2-3; CDR3 length: 15; V gene: TRBV11-2; CDR3 protein: CASSLAVLSTDTQYF
J gene: TRBJ2-1; CDR3 length: 14; V gene: TRBV3-1; CDR3 protein: CASSQIWGHNEQFF